The 18 T cell receptor beta chains in this list originate from one sample, sequenced in a study of T cell responses to AZD1222 COVID-19 vaccine. TCRdb keeps only in-frame clones here, not all; method: immunoSEQ multiplex PCR. The table records roughly 140,000 clones, around 88% of them present only once. The sequenced sample was peripheral blood, obtained on day 0 of AZD1222 vaccination. These receptors were taken from an adult in good health.

The chain joins TRBV7-9 to TRBJ2-3; D not resolved. The CDR3 is 12 residues long. V was pared by 2 bases and J by 6 bases, with 6 bases between. Germline CDR1 is SEHNR and CDR2 is FQNEAQ (reference sequence). The CDR3 sequence is CASSLNGDTQYF. In DNA form, the CDR3 reads TGTGCCAGCAGCTTAAATGGGGATACGCAGTATTTT.

Concerning this clone itself: This sample includes further DNA sequences coding for the same CDR3. The CDR3 DNA follows: TGCAGCGTGGGACCCTCAGAGACCCAGTACTTC. As protein: CSVGPSETQYF. This rearrangement joins TRBV29-1 to TRBJ2-5; D tentatively fits TRBD1 or TRBD2 (5 bases each). The CDR3 is made up of 11 amino acids. V lost 6 bases and J lost 4, with 9 bases in between. Germline values: CDR1 SQVTM, CDR2 ANQGSEA.

This clone has a single count. V gene TRBV5-6 combines with J gene TRBJ1-1, with a possible D match to TRBD1 (5 bases). The V end lost 4 bases, the J end lost 7 bases, and 17 bases lay between the germline ends. The CDR3 has 14 amino acids. Germline values: CDR1 SGHDT, CDR2 YYEEEE. CDR3 bases: TGTGCCAGCAGCCTACCGGGACGGATGCTTGAAGCTTTCTTT. Its translation: CASSLPGRMLEAFF.

This rearrangement joins TRBV19 to TRBJ2-5, with D perhaps given as TRBD1 or TRBD2 (5 bases each). The CDR3 covers 14 residues. V lost 3 bases and J 3 bases, leaving 11 bases between the germline ends. Germline-derived CDR1 and CDR2 are LNHDA and SQIVND (reference sequence). CDR3 loop: CASSIYRGEETQYF. CDR3 nucleotide sequence: TGTGCCAGTAGTATCTACAGAGGGGAAGAGACCCAGTACTTC.

As DNA, the CDR3 is TGTGCCAGCAGTTACTGGCAGGGGCGCGGCACAGATACGCAGTATTTT. Its protein product is CASSYWQGRGTDTQYF. The rearrangement joins TRBV6-5 to TRBJ2-3, with D possibly TRBD1 on 6 matching bases. Germline CDR1 and CDR2: MNHEY and SVGAGI. There are 16 residues in the CDR3. Trimming left V 1 base short and J 1 base short, with 12 bases between.

The chain has TRBV5-6 and TRBJ2-6, with D perhaps matching TRBD1 (5 bases). Germline CDR1 and CDR2: SGHDT and YYEEEE. The CDR3 length is 15 residues. Trimming stripped 3 bases from V and 4 bases from J, with 11 bases between. This CDR3 reads CASSYQGSGANVLTF. CDR3 DNA: TGTGCCAGCAGCTACCAGGGTTCCGGGGCCAACGTCCTGACTTTC.

The chain is built from TRBV20-1 and TRBJ1-1, with TRBD1 identical over 7 bases. This CDR3 comprises 14 residues. In germline, CDR1 is DFQATT, CDR2 SNEGSKA (reference sequence). V dropped 3 bases and J dropped 0; count of bases not matched to a gene: 4. CDR3 sequence (DNA): TGCAGTGCTAGTGAGGGGGCTGTGAACACTGAAGCTTTCTTT. Translated: CSASEGAVNTEAFF.

V gene TRBV5-1 combines with J gene TRBJ1-1; TRBD1 agrees at 7 bases. This CDR3 is built from 13 residues. V dropped 1 base and J dropped 7; count of bases not matched to a gene: 4. CDR1 and CDR2 (germline): SGHRS, YFSETQ. This CDR3 reads CASSLTGDFEAFF. CDR3 DNA sequence: TGCGCCAGCAGCTTGACAGGGGATTTTGAAGCTTTCTTT.

The table lists this clone with a few counts. The V and J genes are TRBV19 and TRBJ2-5; unclear D gene. The V gene's germline CDR1 is LNHDA and CDR2 SQIVND (reference sequence). The CDR3 loop spans 13 amino acids. V lost 10 bases, J lost 4 bases, and 16 bases lay in between. The CDR3 sequence: CATSALFGETQYF. The DNA for the CDR3 is TGTGCCACCAGTGCCCTTTTTGGAGAGACCCAGTACTTC.

This chain connects TRBV7-2 to TRBJ2-7, with D perhaps assigned TRBD1 or TRBD2 (5 bases each). The germline V gene has CDR1 SGHTA and CDR2 FQGNSA. The CDR3 sequence is 16 residues long. Trimming pared 5 bases from V and 0 bases from J, leaving 17 bases between. CDR3 in DNA: TGTGCCAGCAGCCCCGGGGCGCGATCCCACTCCTACGAGCAGTACTTC. This sequence encodes CASSPGARSHSYEQYF.

The chain uses TRBV7-2 and TRBJ1-5, with 9 bases that match TRBD1. Looked up from germline, CDR1 is SGHTA and CDR2 is FQGNSA. Trimming took 1 base from V and 6 from J; bases not matched to a gene: 4. The length of the CDR3 is 15 residues. CDR3 bases: TGTGCCAGCAGCTTAGGTGGGACAGGGATTCAGCCCCAGCATTTT. Translating gives CASSLGGTGIQPQHF.

The chain has TRBV19 and TRBJ1-2; D perhaps matches TRBD1 (5 bases). V was shortened by 4 bases and J by 8 bases, with 14 bases between the two germline ends. Germline V gene lookup returns CDR1 LNHDA and CDR2 SQIVND (reference sequence). The CDR3 consists of 13 residues. The CDR3 DNA sequence: TGTGCCAGTAGTAGTGAAAGACGGGGCGGCTACACCTTC. It encodes CASSSERRGGYTF.

The chain couples TRBV9 to TRBJ2-1, with no clear D. CDR1 is SGDLS and CDR2 is YYNGEE in the germline V gene. V lost 4 bases and J lost 6, with 11 bases in between. This CDR3 is built from 13 residues. The CDR3 bases are TGTGCCAGCAGCCTAGATGTAGTCAATGAGCAGTTCTTC. It yields the protein CASSLDVVNEQFF.

The V call is TRBV27, the J call TRBJ2-7, with D maybe TRBD1 (6 bases). Germline loops: CDR1 MNHEY, CDR2 SMNVEV (reference sequence). The V and J ends lost 1 base and 2 bases respectively, with 18 bases between them. The CDR3 loop spans 17 amino acids. CDR3 DNA: TGTGCCAGCAGTTTATTCGCGGTCGGGACATCCACCTACGAGCAGTACTTC. Encoded protein: CASSLFAVGTSTYEQYF.

The rearrangement joins TRBV27 to TRBJ1-5; D may be TRBD1 (6 bases). The CDR3 is made up of 14 amino acids. The germline V gene has CDR1 MNHEY and CDR2 SMNVEV (reference sequence). The ends were cut back, 4 bases at V and 3 bases at J, with 10 bases in the middle. CDR3 region: CASSWGADNQPQHF. For the CDR3, the DNA is TGTGCCAGCAGTTGGGGGGCGGACAATCAGCCCCAGCATTTT.

The V and J genes are TRBV6-2 or TRBV6-3 and TRBJ1-1; D is ambiguous. The length of the CDR3 is 13 residues. V gave up 2 bases and J gave up 6 bases, with 10 bases separating them. Germline V gene lookup returns CDR1 MNHEY and CDR2 SVGEGT. The CDR3 is CASSYRVMAEAFF. The CDR3 coding sequence is TGTGCCAGCAGTTACAGGGTTATGGCTGAAGCTTTCTTT.

This chain links TRBV2 with TRBJ1-1, with D unresolved. Germline V gives CDR1 SNHLY, CDR2 FYNNEI. The CDR3 consists of 14 residues. Trimming took off 8 bases at V and 1 base at J, with 14 bases between the two ends. The CDR3 protein is CASQITPGNTEAFF. The CDR3 nucleotides are TGTGCCAGCCAGATTACACCGGGGAACACTGAAGCTTTCTTT.

The gene calls are TRBV5-4 and TRBJ2-5; 7 bases are a match to TRBD2. The CDR3 consists of 16 residues. Germline CDR1 and CDR2: SGHNT and YYREEE (reference sequence). With 0 bases clipped from V and 1 base from J, the junction kept 6 bases outside the gene matches. The CDR3 here is CASSLGLREGQETQYF. Written as DNA, the CDR3 is TGTGCCAGCAGCTTGGGCCTCAGGGAGGGCCAAGAGACCCAGTACTTC. Combining the CDR3 with reference TRBV5-4 and TRBJ2-5 gives the whole variable domain ETGVTQSPTHLIKTRGQQVTLRCSSQSGHNTVSWYQQALGQGPQFIFQYYREEENGRGNFPPRFSGLQFPNYSSELNVNALELDDSALYLCASSLGLREGQETQYFGPGTRLLVL.